Shown below are 29 T cell receptor beta chains from a single sample sequenced in a study of blood T cell repertoires in COVID-19. TCRdb's table, derived via immunoSEQ multiplex PCR, lists solely in-frame clones and lacks some. The repertoire holds about 80,000 clones, with about 80% as singletons. The sample taken for sequencing was peripheral blood. The receptor source for this set is a human donor in a cohort sampled during active COVID-19.

The chain uses TRBV4-1 and TRBJ1-2; TRBD1 might be the D (6 bases). V lost 1 base and J 4 bases, leaving 10 bases between the germline ends. Germline values: CDR1 MGHRA, CDR2 YSYEKL. This CDR3 contains 14 residues. Written as DNA, the CDR3 is TGCGCCAGCAGCCAAGGGACAGCTGCCTATGGCTACACCTTC. Its translation is CASSQGTAAYGYTF.

The rearrangement uses TRBV24-1 and TRBJ1-2; 8 bases agree with TRBD1. The CDR3 consists of 13 residues. Unmatched junction bases numbered 8, after V lost 7 bases and J lost 8 bases. Germline V gives CDR1 KGHDR, CDR2 SFDVKD. The CDR3 region is CATSQDRAGGYTF. CDR3 coding DNA: TGTGCCACCAGCCAGGACAGGGCCGGGGGCTACACCTTC.

The chain carries TRBV28 and TRBJ2-3; 9 bases are a match to TRBD2. J was trimmed by 2 bases and V by 5 bases; bases with no gene match: 8. This CDR3 spans 16 amino acids. Per germline, CDR1 MDHEN and CDR2 SYDVKM. The CDR3 protein is CASSPLTSGHTDTQYF. Written as DNA, the CDR3 is TGTGCCAGCAGTCCCTTGACTAGCGGCCACACAGATACGCAGTATTTT.

The chain recombines TRBV7-7 with TRBJ2-5; TRBD2 matches 10 bases. Unmatched junction bases numbered 4, after V lost 5 bases and J lost 1 base. There are 15 residues in the CDR3. Germline CDR1 is SSHAT and CDR2 is FNYEAQ (reference sequence). The CDR3 DNA reads as TGTGCCAGCAGCCGTAGCGGGGGGCCCCAAGAGACCCAGTACTTC. It yields the protein CASSRSGGPQETQYF.

CDR3 nucleotide sequence: TGTGCCAGCAGTGAATCCCCCACAGGGTCTCCCAATCAGCCCCAGCATTTT. Its protein product is CASSESPTGSPNQPQHF. The chain is built from TRBV6-1 and TRBJ1-5; TRBD1 is a possible D gene (6 bases). This CDR3 contains 17 residues. Germline CDR1 is MNHNS and CDR2 is SASEGT. Deletions cut 2 bases from V and 3 bases from J, with 17 bases between.

CDR3 loop: CATSPQRNRVRNEQFF. The CDR3 DNA follows: TGTGCCACCAGCCCTCAGAGGAACAGGGTGAGAAATGAGCAGTTCTTC. The V call is TRBV15, the J call TRBJ2-1; weak D call: TRBD1 (6 bases). The CDR3 contains 16 residues. Looked up from germline, CDR1 is LNHNV and CDR2 is YYDKDF (reference sequence). V was cut by 5 bases and J by 7 bases, with 21 bases left in between.

The chain has TRBV28 and TRBJ2-3; 7 nucleotides match TRBD1. V was clipped by 6 bases and J by 2 bases; unmatched bases: 11. Germline CDR1 reads MDHEN; CDR2 reads SYDVKM. The CDR3 is 16 amino acids. Here the CDR3 reads CASRAHRGDPTDTQYF. DNA for the CDR3: TGTGCCAGCAGGGCCCACAGGGGAGATCCCACAGATACGCAGTATTTT.

The V gene is TRBV27, the J gene TRBJ1-1; maybe TRBD1 (5 bases). The V end lost 10 bases, the J end lost 2 bases, and 17 bases lay between the germline ends. Germline lookup yields CDR1 MNHEY and CDR2 SMNVEV (reference sequence). The CDR3 is 14 residues long. CDR3 protein: CATGVRGRNTEAFF. CDR3 DNA sequence: TGTGCCACGGGAGTAAGGGGCCGAAACACTGAAGCTTTCTTT.

The chain combines TRBV9 with TRBJ2-2, with 9 bases that match TRBD2. The ends lost 2 bases at V and 4 bases at J; junction bases unmatched: 6. Germline CDR1 and CDR2: SGDLS and YYNGEE. The CDR3 is made up of 16 amino acids. The CDR3 protein is CASSVTAGGITGELFF. Here the CDR3 DNA reads TGTGCCAGCAGCGTCACAGCGGGAGGAATCACCGGGGAGCTGTTTTTT.

V is TRBV19 and J is TRBJ2-7, with 12 bases that match TRBD2. CDR3 size: 16 residues. From germline, CDR1 is LNHDA and CDR2 SQIVND (reference sequence). Trimming took 6 bases from V and 7 from J; bases not matched to a gene: 13. CDR3 DNA: TGTGCCAGTAGCCGACTAGCGGGGGCTTGGATGGGGGAGCAGTACTTC. Translated, it gives CASSRLAGAWMGEQYF. The full variable domain, completed using reference TRBV19 and TRBJ2-7, is DGGITQSPKYLFRKEGQNVTLSCEQNLNHDAMYWYRQDPGQGLRLIYYSQIVNDFQKGDIAEGYSVSREKKESFPLTVTSAQKNPTAFYLCASSRLAGAWMGEQYFGPGTRLTVT.

The chain joins TRBV27 to TRBJ2-5, with 7 bases fitting TRBD2. CDR1 is MNHEY, CDR2 SMNVEV, per germline (reference sequence). The CDR3 has 14 amino acids. Trimming cost V 3 bases and J 4 bases; bases outside gene matches: 5. CDR3 nucleotides: TGTGCCAGCAGTTTCTTAGCGGGCGGAGAGACCCAGTACTTC. Amino acids: CASSFLAGGETQYF.

The chain employs TRBV30 and TRBJ1-1, with D possibly being TRBD1 (5 bases). The CDR3 sequence is 16 residues long. Trimming shortened V by 4 bases and J by 1 base, and 19 bases separated the two germline ends. Germline CDR1 GTSNPN, CDR2 SVGIG (reference sequence). The CDR3 coding sequence is TGTGCCTGGATCCTGAGGAGCGGGGCCGGGAACACTGAAGCTTTCTTT. Residues: CAWILRSGAGNTEAFF.

This clone was recorded once. This rearrangement joins TRBV20-1 to TRBJ1-1; D not certain. This CDR3 region has 11 residues. Per the germline V gene, CDR1 is DFQATT and CDR2 is SNEGSKA (reference sequence). The V end lost 5 bases, the J end lost 7 bases, and 11 bases lay between the germline ends. CDR3 DNA: TGCAGTGCTGCACAGAGTATTGAAGCTTTCTTT. It translates to CSAAQSIEAFF.

This clone occurred a few times. The chain is built from TRBV11-3 and TRBJ1-5; no definite D call. Trimming removed 1 base from V and 2 bases from J, with 12 bases in between. This CDR3 spans 16 amino acids. In germline, CDR1 is SGHNT, CDR2 YENEEA. The CDR3, as DNA: TGTGCCAGCAGCTTAGGCCTTTCAGTGGGCAATCAGCCCCAGCATTTT. Translation gives CASSLGLSVGNQPQHF.

The chain recombines TRBV27 with TRBJ2-1; 11 bases are a match to TRBD2. The CDR3 length is 16 residues. The J segment lost 4 bases and the V segment lost 8 bases, leaving 10 bases of the junction unmatched. CDR1 MNHEY and CDR2 SMNVEV come from the germline V gene (reference sequence). CDR3 in DNA: TGTGCCAGCCGCTCCCGACTAGCGGGGCCTTACAATGAGCAGTTCTTC. Translated: CASRSRLAGPYNEQFF.

V gene TRBV3-1 (or the pseudogene TRBV3-2) combines with J gene TRBJ2-3; 9 bases map to TRBD2. This CDR3 has 15 amino acids. V trimming: 8 bases; J trimming: 4 bases; junction bases outside the gene matches: 10. CDR1 and CDR2 from the germline V gene are LGHDT and YNNKEL (reference sequence). The CDR3 protein is CASAGTSLSADTQYF. The CDR3 DNA is TGTGCCAGCGCCGGGACTAGCCTTTCAGCAGATACGCAGTATTTT.

The chain joins TRBV11-3 to TRBJ2-1, with D possibly being TRBD2 (5 bases). The CDR3 has 13 residues. CDR1 is SGHNT, CDR2 YENEEA, per germline. Trimming removed 5 bases at V and 4 bases at J, with 9 bases between. The CDR3 DNA follows: TGTGCCAGCAGCCGTCGGACTTACAATGAGCAGTTCTTC. It codes for CASSRRTYNEQFF.

V usage is TRBV5-6 and J usage is TRBJ2-5; 8 nucleotides line up with TRBD1. This CDR3 has 16 amino acids. Germline CDR1 reads SGHDT; CDR2 reads YYEEEE. The junction had 12 bases not matched to a gene; V was cut back by 3 bases and J by 5 bases. The CDR3 is CASSWRASGGMETQYF. The CDR3 DNA follows: TGTGCCAGCAGCTGGCGGGCCTCAGGGGGCATGGAGACCCAGTACTTC. The full variable domain, in which reference TRBV5-6 and TRBJ2-5 provide the parts outside the CDR3, is DAGVTQSPTHLIKTRGQQVTLRCSPKSGHDTVSWYQQALGQGPQFIFQYYEEEERQRGNFPDRFSGHQFPNYSSELNVNALLLGDSALYLCASSWRASGGMETQYFGPGTRLLVL.

The V and J genes are TRBV9 and TRBJ2-2; D may be TRBD2 (5 bases). This CDR3 is 15 amino acids long. Germline CDR1 reads SGDLS; CDR2 reads YYNGEE. Trimming took off 4 bases at V and 2 bases at J, with 12 bases between the two ends. The CDR3 region is CASSPLASNTGELFF. CDR3 sequence (DNA): TGTGCCAGCAGCCCTCTAGCCTCCAACACCGGGGAGCTGTTTTTT.

This clone appeared a single time. The chain links TRBV5-4 to TRBJ2-1; 11 bases map to TRBD2. V was pared by 4 bases and J by 4 bases, with 7 bases of the junction left unmatched. The CDR3 extends over 16 amino acids. CDR1 and CDR2 (germline): SGHNT, YYREEE (reference sequence). The CDR3 loop reads CASSPSLAGAYNEQFF. DNA of the CDR3: TGTGCCAGCAGCCCGTCACTAGCGGGGGCTTACAATGAGCAGTTCTTC.

This clone showed up just a few times. The chain has TRBV7-9 and TRBJ2-3, with 9 nucleotides matching TRBD2. This CDR3 region has 15 residues. V shed 7 bases, J shed 4 bases, and the junction held 9 bases outside the gene matches. Germline V gene data show CDR1 as SEHNR and CDR2 as FQNEAQ (reference sequence). This CDR3 is CASTLSGGGADTQYF. CDR3 in DNA: TGTGCCAGCACCCTTAGCGGGGGCGGGGCAGATACGCAGTATTTT. Filled out from reference TRBV7-9 and TRBJ2-3, the complete variable domain reads DTGVSQNPRHKITKRGQNVTFRCDPISEHNRLYWYRQTLGQGPEFLTYFQNEAQLEKSRLLSDRFSAERPKGSFSTLEIQRTEQGDSAMYLCASTLSGGGADTQYFGPGTRLTVL.

The chain has TRBV21-1 and TRBJ2-1; TRBD2 is the table's D call and was not checked against the DNA. TRBV21-1 is a listed pseudogene. The CDR3 is made up of 19 amino acids. The CDR3 coding sequence is TGTGCCAGCAGCAAAGCGCGCCTAGCGGGGGGGCCAAGGAGCAATGAGCAGTTCTTC. It yields the protein CASSKARLAGGPRSNEQFF.

J is TRBJ2-6 and V is TRBV4-2; 8 positions match TRBD2. Germline lookup yields CDR1 LGHNA and CDR2 YNFKEQ. This CDR3 has 20 residues. With V trimmed by 4 bases and J by 3 bases, 17 bases remained unmatched. The CDR3 region is CASSLELAGSGIGGANVLTF. DNA of the CDR3: TGTGCCAGCAGCCTGGAATTAGCTGGTAGCGGGATAGGTGGGGCCAACGTCCTGACTTTC.

This clone was seen a handful of times. The chain couples TRBV7-2 to TRBJ1-1, with D uncertain. The CDR3 extends over 18 amino acids. V lost 2 bases to trimming and J lost 0 bases, with 19 bases between them. Germline CDR1 reads SGHTA; CDR2 reads FQGNSA. The CDR3 DNA reads as TGTGCCAGCAGCTTAATAATACGGAACGGGTTAATGAACACTGAAGCTTTCTTT. Its translation: CASSLIIRNGLMNTEAFF.

The chain links TRBV2 to TRBJ1-4; TRBD1 matches 8 bases. Germline V gives CDR1 SNHLY, CDR2 FYNNEI. After removal of 6 bases from V and 4 bases from J, the junction contained 4 bases not matched to a gene. The CDR3 has 14 residues. The DNA of the CDR3 is TGTGCCAGCAGCGGGACAGGTTTTAATGAAAAACTGTTTTTT. The encoded protein is CASSGTGFNEKLFF.

This clone was recorded a few times. This rearrangement joins TRBV27 to TRBJ1-5, with D maybe TRBD1 (6 bases). The V gene's germline CDR1 is MNHEY and CDR2 SMNVEV (reference sequence). CDR3 length equals 15 residues. The V end was cut by 5 bases, the J end by 0 bases, with 11 bases between. DNA for the CDR3: TGTGCCAGCAGTGGGACATGGGATAGCAATCAGCCCCAGCATTTT. Its translation is CASSGTWDSNQPQHF.

The chain is built from TRBV29-1 and TRBJ2-3; D is undetermined. Trimming took 3 bases from V and 0 from J, leaving 7 bases between them. CDR1 and CDR2 (germline): SQVTM, ANQGSEA. This CDR3 spans 13 amino acids. DNA of the CDR3: TGCAGCGTTGACGAAGAGAGCACAGATACGCAGTATTTT. It encodes CSVDEESTDTQYF.

V is TRBV5-4 and J is TRBJ1-5; D is possibly TRBD1 (5 bases). The CDR3 is 15 residues long. V lost 3 bases and J 3 bases, leaving 13 bases between the germline ends. Germline V gene lookup returns CDR1 SGHNT and CDR2 YYREEE (reference sequence). The CDR3 loop is CASSSGGSDNQPQHF. CDR3 in DNA: TGTGCCAGCAGCTCCGGGGGATCCGACAATCAGCCCCAGCATTTT.

The chain employs TRBV7-8 and TRBJ2-7; weak D call: TRBD2 (5 bases). There are 14 residues in the CDR3. Germline lookup yields CDR1 SGHVS and CDR2 FQNEAQ. Between the trimmed V and J ends, which lost 5 bases and 2 bases, there was a span of 13 bases. The CDR3 region is CASSPRGEAYEQYF. In DNA form, the CDR3 reads TGTGCCAGCAGCCCTCGGGGAGAGGCCTACGAGCAGTACTTC.